This is a list of T cell receptor beta chains from one sample in a study of T cell responses to AZD1222 COVID-19 vaccine. Here immunoSEQ multiplex PCR was the method, and the copy in TCRdb shows in-frame clones only, minus some. The sample contains under 75,000 clones, approximately 84% of which appear only once. Sequenced here: peripheral blood, sampled on day 0 of AZD1222 vaccination. Receptors originate from an adult in good health. Both conserved end residues are part of each CDR3. Fields, in order: D gene, clone size, J gene, V gene, CDR3 protein, CDR3 DNA. D genes are given only for firm matches. The size entry is marked missing in some rows and otherwise reads once, few, many or a size class.

NA	NA	TRBJ2-7	TRBV7-9	CASSLYRSEQYF	TGTGCCAGCAGCTTATACCGCTCCGAGCAGTACTTC
NA	NA	TRBJ2-3	TRBV19	CASGLYTDTQYF	TGTGCCAGTGGACTATACACAGATACGCAGTATTTT
NA	few	TRBJ1-2	TRBV29-1	CSVGGRDYGYTF	TGCAGCGTTGGAGGGAGGGACTATGGCTACACCTTC
NA	once	TRBJ1-2	TRBV6-6	CASSYGRQYYGYTF	TGTGCCAGCAGTTACGGCAGGCAATACTATGGCTACACCTTC
NA	NA	TRBJ1-3	TRBV29-1	CSVAHGGRTSSGNTIYF	TGCAGCGTTGCCCACGGTGGGCGGACGAGCTCTGGAAACACCATATATTTT
TRBD1	NA	TRBJ2-1	TRBV5-1	CASRTGERFEQFF	TGCGCCAGCCGCACAGGGGAGCGGTTTGAGCAGTTCTTC
TRBD1	once	TRBJ1-3	TRBV11-2	CASSLDTGVSGNTIYF	TGTGCCAGCAGCTTAGATACAGGGGTCTCTGGAAACACCATATATTTT
NA	NA	TRBJ1-1	TRBV7-2	CASSLGTGLNTEAFF	TGTGCCAGCAGCTTAGGGACGGGGTTGAACACTGAAGCTTTCTTT
NA	NA	TRBJ1-4	TRBV4-1	CASSQDRGANEKLFF	TGCGCCAGCAGCCAAGACCGTGGGGCTAATGAAAAACTGTTTTTT
NA	NA	TRBJ1-4	TRBV7-3	CASSPRGKKEKLFF	TGTGCCAGCAGCCCCAGGGGTAAAAAAGAAAAACTGTTTTTT
TRBD2	NA	TRBJ2-2	TRBV27	CASSLWSGAGGELFF	TGTGCCAGCAGTTTATGGAGCGGGGCGGGCGGGGAGCTGTTTTTT
NA	NA	TRBJ1-1	TRBV4-3	CASSQEFPYTEAFF	TGCGCCAGCAGCCAGGAGTTCCCCTACACTGAAGCTTTCTTT
NA	few	TRBJ1-5	TRBV28	CASSPWRTYSNQPQHF	TGTGCCAGCAGCCCCTGGCGGACATATAGCAATCAGCCCCAGCATTTT
NA	NA	TRBJ1-5	TRBV2	CASHRADQPQHF	TGTGCCAGTCACAGGGCCGATCAGCCCCAGCATTTT
NA	NA	TRBJ1-5	TRBV6-5	CASSWSVGNQPQHF	TGTGCCAGCAGTTGGAGTGTCGGCAATCAGCCCCAGCATTTT
NA	NA	TRBJ2-1	TRBV19	CASSAWTEGYNEQFF	TGTGCCAGTAGTGCGTGGACAGAGGGTTACAATGAGCAGTTCTTC
NA	NA	TRBJ1-1	TRBV11-2	CASSPDSHSEAFF	TGTGCCAGCAGCCCGGACAGTCATTCTGAAGCTTTCTTT
NA	NA	TRBJ1-1	TRBV12-5	CASGPGSGRNTEAFF	TGTGCTAGTGGTCCGGGGTCGGGCAGGAACACTGAAGCTTTCTTT
NA	NA	TRBJ2-3	TRBV25-1	CAIPTGHTQYF	TGTGCCATCCCGACCGGGCATACGCAGTATTTT
NA	NA	TRBJ1-5	TRBV4-1	CASSQGRGGNQPQHF	TGCGCCAGCAGCCAGGGCAGGGGCGGCAATCAGCCCCAGCATTTT
NA	NA	TRBJ1-4	TRBV9	CASSVDVYDGTKLFF	TGTGCCAGCAGCGTAGATGTGTATGACGGGACGAAACTGTTTTTT
TRBD1	NA	TRBJ1-1	TRBV6-5	CASRDRAQEAFF	TGTGCCAGCCGGGACAGGGCGCAAGAAGCTTTCTTT
TRBD1	NA	TRBJ2-7	TRBV7-9	CASSSSGTGRKEQYF	TGTGCCAGCAGCTCCTCCGGGACAGGGCGAAAGGAGCAGTACTTC
NA	NA	TRBJ2-5	TRBV6-2/TRBV6-3	CASSYQQETQYF	TGTGCCAGCAGTTACCAACAAGAGACCCAGTACTTC
NA	few	TRBJ1-4	TRBV11-2	CASSRTRTVPTNEKLFF	TGTGCCAGCAGCCGAACGCGGACAGTTCCAACTAATGAAAAACTGTTTTTT